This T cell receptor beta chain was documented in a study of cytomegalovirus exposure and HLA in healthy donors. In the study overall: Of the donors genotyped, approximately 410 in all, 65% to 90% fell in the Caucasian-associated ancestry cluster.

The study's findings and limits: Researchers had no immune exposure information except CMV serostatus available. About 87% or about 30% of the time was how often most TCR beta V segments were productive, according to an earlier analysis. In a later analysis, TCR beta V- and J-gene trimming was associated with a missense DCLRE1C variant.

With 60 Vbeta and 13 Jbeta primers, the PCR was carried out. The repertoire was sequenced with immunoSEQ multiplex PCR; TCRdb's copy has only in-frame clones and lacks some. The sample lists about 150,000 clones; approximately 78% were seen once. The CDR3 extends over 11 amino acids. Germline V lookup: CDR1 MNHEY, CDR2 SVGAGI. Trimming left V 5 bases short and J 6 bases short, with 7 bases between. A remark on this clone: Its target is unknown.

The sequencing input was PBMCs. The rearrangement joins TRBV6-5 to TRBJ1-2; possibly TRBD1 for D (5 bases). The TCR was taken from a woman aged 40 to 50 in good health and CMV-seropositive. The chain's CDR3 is CASSEGDGYTF. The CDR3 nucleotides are TGTGCCAGCAGTGAAGGGGATGGCTACACCTTC.